The 3 T cell receptor beta chains presented below share a single source sample, sequenced in a study of shared clonotypes between healthy human individuals. Data came from immunoSEQ multiplex PCR; TCRdb stores just in-frame clones and leaves some out. The repertoire includes about 470,000 clones, roughly 77% of them detected once, and less than 15% sits in the top ten. The sequencing sample was made of PBMCs. All receptors come from a woman between 40 and 50 years old in good health. Some clones in this sample may be carry-over from other donors' samples.

This sequence joins TRBV5-1 and TRBJ2-3, with 8 positions matching TRBD2. This CDR3 contains 14 residues. The J segment lost 3 bases and the V segment lost 2 bases, leaving 2 bases of the junction unmatched. Germline-derived CDR1 and CDR2 are SGHRS and YFSETQ. This CDR3 is CASSLASGTDTQYF. The DNA of the CDR3 is TGCGCCAGCAGCTTAGCTAGCGGGACAGATACGCAGTATTTT.

This clone occurred once. The chain couples TRBV9 to TRBJ2-7; TRBD1 matches at 8 bases. The CDR3 contains 15 residues. Unmatched junction bases numbered 14, after V lost 6 bases and J lost 6 bases. From germline, CDR1 is SGDLS and CDR2 YYNGEE. The CDR3 sequence: CASNPAGQEGAEQYF. CDR3 in DNA: TGTGCCAGCAATCCCGCGGGACAGGAAGGCGCCGAGCAGTACTTC.

A word on this clone: The sample carries other DNA sequences with the same CDR3. The V gene is TRBV30, the J gene TRBJ2-7; D is tentatively TRBD1 or TRBD2 (5 bases each). The germline gives CDR1 GTSNPN, CDR2 SVGIG (reference sequence). The CDR3 covers 14 residues. The V end lost 3 bases, the J end lost 3 bases, and 15 bases lay between the germline ends. CDR3 loop: CAWSRGRGDYEQYF. In DNA, the CDR3 is TGTGCCTGGAGCCGGGGCAGAGGCGACTACGAGCAGTACTTC.